The 30 T cell receptor beta chains below were found in one sample sequenced in a study of response to subunit inactivated influenza vaccine. A single record per CDR3 protein comes from TCRdb applying MiXCR to the RT-PCR reads. The table lists around 710,000 distinct CDR3 sequences, 14% of them singletons. The sample was PBMCs from blood, taken about 14 days before vaccination. These receptors were taken from a middle-aged man who received an inactivated influenza vaccine.

V is TRBV14 and J is TRBJ2-2, with TRBD2 as a possible D gene (5 bases). V was pared by 4 bases and J by 1 base, with 10 bases between. The CDR3 has 15 residues. Looked up from germline, CDR1 is SGHDN and CDR2 is FVKESK. In nucleotides, the CDR3 is TGTGCCAGCAGCCTACGGAGCGGGAACACCGGGGAGCTGTTTTTT. Residues: CASSLRSGNTGELFF.

The V call is TRBV12-3 or TRBV12-4, the J call TRBJ2-3, with D tentatively TRBD1 or TRBD2 (7 bases each). This CDR3 region has 16 residues. Trimming pared 7 bases from V and 3 bases from J, leaving 20 bases between. The CDR3 nucleotides read TGTGCCAGCAAGGGGCAGGGGGGGATCGGGACAGATACGCAGTATTTT. Encoded protein: CASKGQGGIGTDTQYF.

This clonotype was seen only a few times. This chain uses TRBV15 with TRBJ2-1, with TRBD1 identical over 7 bases. V lost 1 base and J lost 9; bases outside the gene matches: 9. The length of the CDR3 is 15 residues. Germline V CDR1 and CDR2: LNHNV, YYDKDF (reference sequence). The CDR3, as DNA: TGTGCCACCAGCAGAGCCCTTGGACAGGCCGGTGAGCAGTTCTTC. It yields the protein CATSRALGQAGEQFF.

This clonotype has a count of ten or more. CDR3 bases: TGCAGTGCTAGATGGGTAGGGGATGAGCAGTTCTTC. Its protein is CSARWVGDEQFF. The chain has TRBV20-1 and TRBJ2-1; tentatively, D is TRBD1 (5 bases). The CDR3 length is 12 residues. Trimming cost V 2 bases and J 8 bases, with 10 bases left between them. Germline V gene lookup returns CDR1 DFQATT and CDR2 SNEGSKA (reference sequence).

The V call is TRBV5-1, the J call TRBJ2-1; 10 bases align to TRBD2. After removal of 0 bases from V and 7 bases from J, the junction contained 7 bases not matched to a gene. CDR3 length equals 16 residues. CDR1 is SGHRS and CDR2 is YFSETQ in the germline V gene. The CDR3 DNA follows: TGCGCCAGCAGCTTGGAGGCTAGCGGGAGAGGGAATGAGCAGTTCTTC. Protein product: CASSLEASGRGNEQFF.

V and J are TRBV12-5 and TRBJ2-3; perhaps D is TRBD1 or TRBD2 (5 bases each). CDR3 length: 13 residues. CDR1 LGHNT and CDR2 FRNRAP come from the germline V gene. The V gene lost 6 bases and the J gene lost 5 bases, with 12 bases spanning the gap. In nucleotides, the CDR3 is TGTGCTAGTGGCTACGGGGCTGGAGATACGCAGTATTTT. Its translation: CASGYGAGDTQYF.

The sample holds a few counts of this clonotype. The chain recombines TRBV18 with TRBJ2-2, with 9 bases that match TRBD2. Germline CDR1 KGHSH, CDR2 LQKENI. The CDR3 is 15 amino acids. Trimming cost V 5 bases and J 1 base; bases outside gene matches: 2. The CDR3 is CASSSLAGNTGELFF. CDR3 DNA sequence: TGTGCCAGCTCATCACTAGCGGGGAACACCGGGGAGCTGTTTTTT.

This clonotype was seen a few times. Its ends do not fully match the called genes, so a read error is possible. The V and J genes are TRBV4-2 and TRBJ2-2, with 9 positions matching TRBD2. Germline V CDR1 and CDR2: LGHNA, YNFKEQ. There are 15 residues in the CDR3. CDR3 in amino acids: CASSQAGGITGELFF. The CDR3 DNA sequence: TGTGCCAGCAGTCAAGCGGGGGGAATCACCGGGGAGCTGTTTTTT.

This chain links TRBV12-3 or TRBV12-4 with TRBJ2-5; the D gene is possibly TRBD2 (7 bases). There are 14 residues in the CDR3. The V and J ends lost 3 bases and 5 bases respectively, with 13 bases between them. Here the CDR3 reads CASSLRGGRETQYF. CDR3 coding DNA: TGTGCCAGCAGTTTGAGGGGGGGTCGGGAGACCCAGTACTTC.

The table lists this clonotype with a few counts. The V and J genes are TRBV3-1 and TRBJ2-7, with D possibly being TRBD1 or TRBD2 (5 bases each). The CDR3 is 13 amino acids. V was cut by 0 bases and J by 10 bases, with 13 bases left in between. Per the germline V gene, CDR1 is LGHDT and CDR2 is YNNKEL (reference sequence). Here the CDR3 reads CASSQDPGAEQYF. The CDR3 DNA reads as TGTGCCAGCAGCCAAGATCCCGGGGCCGAACAGTACTTC.

This clonotype turned up a few times. This chain links TRBV7-2 with TRBJ1-2; D is unclear. CDR3 size: 14 residues. The ends were cut back, 5 bases at V and 12 bases at J, with 22 bases in the middle. In germline, CDR1 is SGHTA, CDR2 FQGNSA. CDR3 bases: TGTGCCAGCAGCCGCGACCTCTTTATGGGATTGGACACCTTC. As protein: CASSRDLFMGLDTF.

This clonotype was picked up many times. The chain is built from TRBV27 and TRBJ2-6; D not resolved. Germline lookup yields CDR1 MNHEY and CDR2 SMNVEV (reference sequence). The CDR3 consists of 16 residues. Trimming cost V 5 bases and J 0 bases, with 11 bases left between them. The CDR3 here is CASSPYTNSGANVLTF. The CDR3 DNA sequence: TGTGCCAGCAGTCCATACACAAACTCTGGGGCCAACGTCCTGACTTTC. Looking up the rest from reference TRBV27 and TRBJ2-6 gives the full variable domain: EAQVTQNPRYLITVTGKKLTVTCSQNMNHEYMSWYRQDPGLGLRQIYYSMNVEVTDKGDVPEGYKVSRKEKRNFPLILESPSPNQTSLYFCASSPYTNSGANVLTFGAGSRLTVL.

In this sample, this clonotype turned up a few times. This chain joins TRBV12-3 or TRBV12-4 and TRBJ2-5; D might be TRBD2 (6 bases). This CDR3 has 15 amino acids. V gave up 2 bases and J gave up 3 bases, with 13 bases separating them. The chain's CDR3 is CASSLWRGSEETQYF. The CDR3 bases are TGTGCCAGCAGTTTATGGAGGGGATCGGAAGAGACCCAGTACTTC.

The table lists this clonotype with a few counts. The chain combines TRBV2 with TRBJ1-2, with 10 bases that match TRBD1. Germline CDR1 SNHLY, CDR2 FYNNEI. The ends lost 8 bases at V and 8 bases at J; junction bases unmatched: 8. CDR3 length: 13 residues. The CDR3 DNA is TGTGCCAGCCACTTCGACAGGGGGCAAGGCTACACCTTC. It codes for CASHFDRGQGYTF.

This clonotype was seen at least ten times. The J gene is TRBJ1-2, the V gene TRBV18, with D perhaps matching TRBD1 (6 bases). In germline, CDR1 is KGHSH, CDR2 LQKENI. Trimming removed 8 bases from V and 2 bases from J, with 12 bases in between. The CDR3 length is 13 residues. The CDR3 is CASSPDRNYGYTF. The DNA of the CDR3 is TGTGCCAGCAGCCCGGACAGAAACTATGGCTACACCTTC.

This clonotype has a handful of counts. The chain carries TRBV29-1 and TRBJ1-1, with D tentatively TRBD1 (5 bases). The CDR3 runs to 13 residues. Germline values: CDR1 SQVTM, CDR2 ANQGSEA. The V and J ends lost 5 bases and 4 bases respectively, with 14 bases between them. The CDR3 coding sequence is TGCAGCGTTAGCGGACATGGGGGCACTGAAGCTTTCTTT. Residues: CSVSGHGGTEAFF.

This clonotype turned up a few times. The V gene is TRBV6-2 or TRBV6-3, the J gene TRBJ2-7; 8 bases align to TRBD1. V lost 2 bases to trimming and J lost 4 bases; unmatched junction nucleotides: 16. Germline V gene data show CDR1 as MNHEY and CDR2 as SVGEGT. The CDR3 totals 18 residues. The CDR3 sequence is CASSYAGTGSPGFYEQYF. The CDR3 DNA sequence: TGTGCCAGCAGTTACGCCGGGACAGGTTCCCCCGGTTTTTACGAGCAGTACTTC.

In its sample, this clonotype was seen a few times. The chain has TRBV4-2 and TRBJ2-7; possibly TRBD1 for D (5 bases). Trimming took 0 bases from V and 1 from J, leaving 10 bases between them. Germline lookup yields CDR1 LGHNA and CDR2 YNFKEQ. This CDR3 comprises 15 residues. The CDR3 reads CASSQEYQGSYEQYF. The CDR3 DNA sequence: TGTGCCAGCAGCCAAGAATACCAGGGATCCTACGAGCAGTACTTC.

This clonotype was counted only a few times. The V gene is TRBV5-1, the J gene TRBJ2-1; 12 bases line up with TRBD2. Germline lookup yields CDR1 SGHRS and CDR2 YFSETQ. Trimming removed 5 bases from V and 8 bases from J; junction bases left unmatched: 11. CDR3 size: 16 residues. The CDR3: CASSPISGTSGHEQFF. DNA for the CDR3: TGCGCCAGCAGTCCGATTTCCGGGACTAGCGGGCATGAGCAGTTCTTC. The full variable domain, with the rest looked up from reference TRBV5-1 and TRBJ2-1, is KAGVTQTPRYLIKTRGQQVTLSCSPISGHRSVSWYQQTPGQGLQFLFEYFSETQRNKGNFPGRFSGRQFSNSRSEMNVSTLELGDSALYLCASSPISGTSGHEQFFGPGTRLTVL.

The chain employs TRBV6-2 or TRBV6-3 and TRBJ2-1, with 7 bases that match TRBD1. Germline loops: CDR1 MNHEY, CDR2 SVGEGT. There are 16 residues in the CDR3. V gave up 7 bases and J gave up 4 bases; unmatched junction bases: 13. The CDR3 nucleotides are TGTGCCAGCAATACCTACTGGACAGGACAGTACAATGAGCAGTTCTTC. Amino acid sequence: CASNTYWTGQYNEQFF.

The sample holds a few counts of this clonotype. The CDR3 DNA follows: TGCAGTGCCCGTGGACAGGGGATGTGGCAAGAGACCCAGTACTTC. This translates into CSARGQGMWQETQYF. The chain recombines TRBV20-1 with TRBJ2-5; the match to TRBD1 covers 9 bases. Looked up from germline, CDR1 is DFQATT and CDR2 is SNEGSKA (reference sequence). The CDR3 runs 15 residues. V was pared by 6 bases and J by 2 bases, with 10 bases of the junction left unmatched.

The table lists this clonotype with a few counts. This chain uses TRBV7-2 with TRBJ1-6; D not certain. Germline CDR1 and CDR2: SGHTA and FQGNSA. This CDR3 is 13 amino acids long. Trimming removed 1 base from V and 13 bases from J, with 11 bases in between. The CDR3 protein is CASSLGGRWPLHF. The CDR3 DNA follows: TGTGCCAGCAGCTTAGGCGGCCGGTGGCCCCTCCACTTT.

In the case of this clonotype: One junction end disagrees with the germline gene, perhaps due to a read error. The chain joins TRBV11-2 to TRBJ2-4; D is possibly TRBD1 or TRBD2 (5 bases each). The CDR3 has 16 residues. CDR1 is SGHAT and CDR2 is FQNNGV in the germline V gene. CDR3 DNA: TGTGCCAGCAGCTTACCCGGGGCGGATAACAAAAGCATTCAGTACTTC. It specifies CASSLPGADNKSIQYF.

This clonotype was picked up a small number of times. J is TRBJ1-1 and V is TRBV10-3; D remains unclear. Per the germline V gene, CDR1 is ENHRY and CDR2 is SYGVKD. Trimming stripped 3 bases from V and 4 bases from J, with 12 bases between. The CDR3 is made up of 14 amino acids. CDR3 in DNA: TGTGCCATCAGTGACCCGGGAGGAGGCACTGAAGCTTTCTTT. It specifies CAISDPGGGTEAFF.

The rearrangement links TRBV24-1 to TRBJ1-3; the D is unclear. Trimming pared 2 bases from V and 8 bases from J, leaving 9 bases between. The CDR3 runs to 13 residues. Germline lookup yields CDR1 KGHDR and CDR2 SFDVKD. The CDR3 spells CATSDSRSDTIYF. In DNA form, the CDR3 reads TGTGCCACCAGTGATTCCCGCTCGGACACCATATATTTT.

Note on this clonotype: A read error may produce the germline difference seen at one junction end. The chain couples TRBV11-1 to TRBJ2-2, with TRBD2 matching 10 bases. From germline, CDR1 is SGHAT and CDR2 FQDESV (reference sequence). The CDR3 is made up of 18 amino acids. The DNA for the CDR3 is TGTGCCAGCAGCTTGGGGCTAGCGGGAGACTCGAACACCGGGGAGCTGCTTTTT. Translation: CASSLGLAGDSNTGELLF.

This chain links TRBV3-1 with TRBJ2-7; D unclear. Germline CDR1 and CDR2: LGHDT and YNNKEL (reference sequence). The CDR3 consists of 13 residues. The V end was cut by 3 bases, the J end by 7 bases, with 13 bases between. The CDR3 DNA reads as TGTGCCAGCAGCCAGTCGTCTATCCTTGAGCAGTACTTC. Protein sequence: CASSQSSILEQYF.

This clonotype was seen a few times. The V gene is TRBV7-2, the J gene TRBJ1-2; TRBD1 matches at 9 bases. The CDR3 loop spans 14 amino acids. V gave up 7 bases and J gave up 8 bases; unmatched junction bases: 11. Per germline, CDR1 SGHTA and CDR2 FQGNSA. CDR3 loop: CASTYQQGAGGYTF. The CDR3 DNA reads TGTGCCAGCACCTATCAACAGGGGGCAGGAGGCTACACCTTC.

The V gene is TRBV6-1, the J gene TRBJ2-7; TRBD1 aligns across 7 bases. The CDR3 extends over 13 amino acids. V was pared by 5 bases and J by 3 bases, with 4 bases of the junction left unmatched. Germline lookup yields CDR1 MNHNS and CDR2 SASEGT. Here the CDR3 reads CASSIPGGYEQYF. The DNA for the CDR3 is TGTGCCAGCAGTATCCCAGGGGGCTACGAGCAGTACTTC.

In its sample, this clonotype was seen once. V gene TRBV18 combines with J gene TRBJ2-7; a possible D gene is TRBD2 (6 bases). Germline V CDR1 and CDR2: KGHSH, LQKENI. V was pared by 3 bases and J by 6 bases, with 9 bases between. This CDR3 region has 12 residues. The CDR3 here is CASSPMGGEQYF. The CDR3 DNA sequence: TGTGCCAGCTCACCTATGGGAGGCGAGCAGTACTTC. The full variable domain, completed using reference TRBV18 and TRBJ2-7, is NAGVMQNPRHLVRRRGQEARLRCSPMKGHSHVYWYRQLPEEGLKFMVYLQKENIIDESGMPKERFSAEFPKEGPSILRIQQVVRGDSAAYFCASSPMGGEQYFGPGTRLTVT.